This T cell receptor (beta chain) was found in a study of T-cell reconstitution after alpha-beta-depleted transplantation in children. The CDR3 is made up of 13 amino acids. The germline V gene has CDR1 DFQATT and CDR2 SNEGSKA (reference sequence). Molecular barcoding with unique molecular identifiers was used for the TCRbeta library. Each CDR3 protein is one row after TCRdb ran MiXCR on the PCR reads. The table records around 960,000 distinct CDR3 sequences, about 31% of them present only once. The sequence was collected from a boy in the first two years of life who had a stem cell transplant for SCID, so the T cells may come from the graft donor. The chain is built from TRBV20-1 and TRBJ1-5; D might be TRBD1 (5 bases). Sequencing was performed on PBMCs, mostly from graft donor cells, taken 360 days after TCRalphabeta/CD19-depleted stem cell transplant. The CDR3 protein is CRAMGLPNQPQHF. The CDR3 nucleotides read TGCAGGGCCATGGGACTGCCTAATCAGCCCCAGCATTTT.